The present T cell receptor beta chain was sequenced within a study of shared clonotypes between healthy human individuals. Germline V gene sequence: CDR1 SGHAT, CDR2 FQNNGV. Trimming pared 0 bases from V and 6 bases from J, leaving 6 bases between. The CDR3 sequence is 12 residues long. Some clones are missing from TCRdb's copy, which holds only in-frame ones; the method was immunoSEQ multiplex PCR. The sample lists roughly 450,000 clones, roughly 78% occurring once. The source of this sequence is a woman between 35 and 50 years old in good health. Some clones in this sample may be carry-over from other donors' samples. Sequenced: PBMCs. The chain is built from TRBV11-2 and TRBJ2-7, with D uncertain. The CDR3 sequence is CASSLEGSEQYF. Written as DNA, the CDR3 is TGTGCCAGCAGCTTAGAAGGGTCCGAGCAGTACTTC.